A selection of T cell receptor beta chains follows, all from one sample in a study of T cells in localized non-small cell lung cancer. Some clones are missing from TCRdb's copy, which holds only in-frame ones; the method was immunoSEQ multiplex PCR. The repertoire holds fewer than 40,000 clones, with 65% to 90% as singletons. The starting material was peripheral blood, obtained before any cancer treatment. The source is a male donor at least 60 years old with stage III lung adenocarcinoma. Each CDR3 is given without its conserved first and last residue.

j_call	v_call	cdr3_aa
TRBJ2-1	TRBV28	ASSFPRTGEGHNEQF
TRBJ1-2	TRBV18	ASSPSRDRGFYT
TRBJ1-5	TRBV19	ASSLQGFQGQPQH
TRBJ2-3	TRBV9	ASSVVAGLGTDTQY
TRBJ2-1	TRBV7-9	ASSLGTGSGHNEQF
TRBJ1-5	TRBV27	ASSPRPSNQPQH
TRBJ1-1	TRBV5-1	ASSPLGLGDTEAF
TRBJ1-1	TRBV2	ASREGTEAF
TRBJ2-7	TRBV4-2	ASSPTGTSSYEQY
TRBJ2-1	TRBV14	ASSPRTFYNEQF
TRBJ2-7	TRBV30	AWGTGYYEQY
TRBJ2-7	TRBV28	ASSMAGGPSYEQY
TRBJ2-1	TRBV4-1	ASSHDRNEQF
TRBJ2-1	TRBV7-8	ASTGLSYNEQF